One sample yielded the 20 T cell receptor beta chains listed below, sequenced in a study of technical replicates of blood from several donors. Profiled with immunoSEQ multiplex PCR; TCRdb holds only in-frame clones, not every one. The profile shows almost 90,000 clones, 85% to 95% of them singletons. Sequencing input: T cells isolated from PBMCs. The source of these receptors is a human donor in good health.

The rearrangement joins TRBV6-5 to TRBJ2-7; 7 nucleotides match TRBD1. The CDR3 covers 15 residues. The ends lost 6 bases at V and 0 bases at J; junction bases unmatched: 8. Germline V gives CDR1 MNHEY, CDR2 SVGAGI. Here the CDR3 DNA reads TGTGCCAGCAGGCACACGACAGGGTACTCCTACGAGCAGTACTTC. Its protein product is CASRHTTGYSYEQYF.

The CDR3 protein is CASSQDLGGNEQFF. CDR3 bases: TGTGCCAGCAGCCAAGATTTGGGGGGGAATGAGCAGTTCTTC. The rearrangement joins TRBV14 to TRBJ2-1; 7 bases are shared with TRBD2. The J segment lost 7 bases and the V segment lost 0 bases, leaving 3 bases of the junction unmatched. The CDR3 extends over 14 amino acids. The V gene's germline CDR1 is SGHDN and CDR2 FVKESK.

The chain employs TRBV6-5 and TRBJ2-3; a weak D match, TRBD1 (8 bases). The CDR3 contains 16 residues. The V end was cut by 1 base, the J end by 2 bases, with 13 bases between. From germline, CDR1 is MNHEY and CDR2 SVGAGI. This CDR3 is CASSYYRGGVTDTQYF. The CDR3 coding sequence is TGTGCCAGCAGTTACTACAGGGGGGGTGTCACAGATACGCAGTATTTT.

In its sample, this clone was seen many times. The chain recombines TRBV6-1 with TRBJ2-5; TRBD2 matches at 11 bases. The CDR3 sequence is 15 residues long. The V gene's germline CDR1 is MNHNS and CDR2 SASEGT. After removal of 2 bases from V and 2 bases from J, the junction contained 1 base not matched to a gene. The CDR3 DNA follows: TGTGCCAGCAGTGAACTAGCGGGAGGTCAAGAGACCCAGTACTTC. Protein: CASSELAGGQETQYF.

The chain carries TRBV9 and TRBJ2-7; D might be TRBD2 (6 bases). The germline V gene has CDR1 SGDLS and CDR2 YYNGEE. V was shortened by 0 bases and J by 6 bases, with 10 bases between the two germline ends. This CDR3 spans 13 amino acids. The CDR3 coding sequence is TGTGCCAGCAGCGTAGATTCCGGGAGCGAGCAGTACTTC. Its protein product is CASSVDSGSEQYF.

This chain connects TRBV4-2 to TRBJ1-5; TRBD1 agrees at 7 bases. Germline V gene lookup returns CDR1 LGHNA and CDR2 YNFKEQ. This CDR3 contains 16 residues. V shed 1 base and J 4 bases; nucleotides not matched to a gene: 7. As DNA, the CDR3 is TGTGCCAGCAGCCAAGTCGTGACAGGGACTAATCAGCCCCAGCATTTT. It yields the protein CASSQVVTGTNQPQHF.

The chain uses TRBV5-5 and TRBJ2-1, with D possibly being TRBD2 (7 bases). The CDR3 runs 15 residues. Germline CDR1 and CDR2: SGHKS and YYEKEE (reference sequence). The germline V and J ends were trimmed by 0 bases and 2 bases, with 9 bases remaining between them. This chain's CDR3 is CASSLEGGPYNEQFF. CDR3 in DNA: TGTGCCAGCAGCTTGGAGGGGGGGCCCTACAATGAGCAGTTCTTC.

J is TRBJ2-7 and V is TRBV18; TRBD1 agrees at 9 bases. CDR1 KGHSH and CDR2 LQKENI come from the germline V gene. The CDR3 length is 13 residues. The J segment lost 7 bases and the V segment lost 4 bases, leaving 5 bases of the junction unmatched. The chain's CDR3 is CASSQDRGGEQYF. CDR3 bases: TGTGCCAGCTCACAAGACAGGGGGGGGGAGCAGTACTTC. The full variable domain, with the rest looked up from reference TRBV18 and TRBJ2-7, is NAGVMQNPRHLVRRRGQEARLRCSPMKGHSHVYWYRQLPEEGLKFMVYLQKENIIDESGMPKERFSAEFPKEGPSILRIQQVVRGDSAAYFCASSQDRGGEQYFGPGTRLTVT.

The chain couples TRBV5-4 to TRBJ2-6; D is possibly TRBD2 (5 bases). This CDR3 has 17 residues. V lost 4 bases and J 0 bases, leaving 14 bases between the germline ends. CDR1 and CDR2 (germline): SGHNT, YYREEE (reference sequence). The CDR3 reads CASSPGESGSGANVLTF. The CDR3 nucleotides read TGTGCCAGCAGCCCCGGGGAGAGTGGCTCTGGGGCCAACGTCCTGACTTTC.

This sequence joins TRBV4-1 and TRBJ1-4; no clear D gene. The V end was cut by 3 bases, the J end by 3 bases, with 17 bases between. CDR1 is MGHRA and CDR2 is YSYEKL in the germline V gene. The CDR3 has 17 amino acids. The CDR3: CASSHKPSGLSNEKLFF. DNA for the CDR3: TGCGCCAGCAGCCACAAACCTAGCGGGCTTTCTAATGAAAAACTGTTTTTT.

The rearrangement uses TRBV19 and TRBJ1-1; no definite D call. This CDR3 contains 13 residues. Germline-derived CDR1 and CDR2 are LNHDA and SQIVND (reference sequence). V was clipped by 1 base and J by 1 base, with 4 bases between them. The CDR3 is CASSIARNTEAFF. CDR3 nucleotides: TGTGCCAGTAGTATAGCGAGGAACACTGAAGCTTTCTTT.

The rearrangement links TRBV27 to TRBJ1-2; D remains unclear. The CDR3 runs 9 residues. The ends were cut back, 8 bases at V and 4 bases at J, with 2 bases in the middle. CDR1 and CDR2 from the germline V gene are MNHEY and SMNVEV (reference sequence). The CDR3 spells CASLYGYTF. The CDR3 nucleotides read TGTGCCAGCCTCTATGGCTACACCTTC.

The chain couples TRBV18 to TRBJ1-5; 9 bases match TRBD1. The ends lost 1 base at V and 5 bases at J; junction bases unmatched: 12. The CDR3 loop spans 18 amino acids. Germline lookup yields CDR1 KGHSH and CDR2 LQKENI. The CDR3 DNA sequence: TGTGCCAGCTCACCACTTAACCCGGGACAGGGAAAACATCAGCCCCAGCATTTT. Residues: CASSPLNPGQGKHQPQHF.

The V call is TRBV10-3, the J call TRBJ2-3, with a tentative D call TRBD2 (5 bases). This CDR3 region has 13 residues. CDR1 and CDR2 (germline): ENHRY, SYGVKD. V dropped 8 bases and J dropped 6 bases, with 15 bases sitting between them. CDR3 region: CAIGRSLADTQYF. The CDR3 nucleotides are TGTGCCATCGGCCGGAGTTTAGCGGATACGCAGTATTTT.

The J gene is TRBJ1-2, the V gene TRBV2; TRBD1 is a possible D gene (5 bases). Germline V gene lookup returns CDR1 SNHLY and CDR2 FYNNEI. Between the trimmed V and J ends, which lost 3 bases and 8 bases, there was a span of 16 bases. The CDR3 sequence is 14 residues long. CDR3 region: CASSEGQAPDGYTF. DNA for the CDR3: TGTGCCAGCAGTGAGGGGCAGGCTCCGGACGGCTACACCTTC.

The genes are TRBV7-9 and TRBJ1-4; the match to TRBD1 covers 11 bases. V lost 10 bases, J lost 6 bases, and 16 bases stayed unmatched. The CDR3 runs to 17 residues. CDR1 is SEHNR and CDR2 is FQNEAQ in the germline V gene (reference sequence). CDR3: CAIPSWGQGEKDEKLFF. For the CDR3, the DNA is TGTGCCATTCCCTCCTGGGGACAGGGGGAAAAGGATGAAAAACTGTTTTTT.

This chain links TRBV30 with TRBJ2-7, with D uncertain. Between the trimmed V and J ends, which lost 3 bases and 2 bases, there was a span of 5 bases. The CDR3 sequence is 11 residues long. Germline V gene sequence: CDR1 GTSNPN, CDR2 SVGIG (reference sequence). CDR3 region: CAWSLTYEQYF. The CDR3, as DNA: TGTGCCTGGAGCCTTACCTACGAGCAGTACTTC.

In this sample, this clone turned up once. The chain has TRBV2 and TRBJ2-7; TRBD2 agrees at 12 bases. The CDR3 has 15 residues. The V and J ends lost 2 bases and 9 bases, in that order; junction bases with no gene match: 8. Germline V gene lookup returns CDR1 SNHLY and CDR2 FYNNEI. The chain's CDR3 is CASSERLAGARGQYF. CDR3 DNA: TGTGCCAGCAGTGAAAGACTAGCGGGGGCCAGGGGGCAGTACTTC. The whole variable domain, remainder taken from reference TRBV2 and TRBJ2-7, is EPEVTQTPSHQVTQMGQEVILRCVPISNHLYFYWYRQILGQKVEFLVSFYNNEISEKSEIFDDQFSVERPDGSNFTLKIRSTKLEDSAMYFCASSERLAGARGQYFGPGTRLTVT.

The chain links TRBV15 to TRBJ1-4, with 7 bases lining up with TRBD1. With 2 bases clipped from V and 6 bases from J, the junction kept 6 bases outside the gene matches. Germline V gene lookup returns CDR1 LNHNV and CDR2 YYDKDF (reference sequence). CDR3 length equals 15 residues. CDR3 amino acids: CATSRTGTDHEKLFF. In nucleotides, the CDR3 is TGTGCCACCAGCAGAACCGGGACAGACCATGAAAAACTGTTTTTT.

V gene TRBV6-1 combines with J gene TRBJ2-7, with D maybe TRBD2 (5 bases). Looked up from germline, CDR1 is MNHNS and CDR2 is SASEGT. Trimming pared 5 bases from V and 2 bases from J, leaving 10 bases between. CDR3 size: 13 residues. DNA of the CDR3: TGTGCCAGCAGTTGGACTGAACCCTACGAGCAGTACTTC. It yields the protein CASSWTEPYEQYF.